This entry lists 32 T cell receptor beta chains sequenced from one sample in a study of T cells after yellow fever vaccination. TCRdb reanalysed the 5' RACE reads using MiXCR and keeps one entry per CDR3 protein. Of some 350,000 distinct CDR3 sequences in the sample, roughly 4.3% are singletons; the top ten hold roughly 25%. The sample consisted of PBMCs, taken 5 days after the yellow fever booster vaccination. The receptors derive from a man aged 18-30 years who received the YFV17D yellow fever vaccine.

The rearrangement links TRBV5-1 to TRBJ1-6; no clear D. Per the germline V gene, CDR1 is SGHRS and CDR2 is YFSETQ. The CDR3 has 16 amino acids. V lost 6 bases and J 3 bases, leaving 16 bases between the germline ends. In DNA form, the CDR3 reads TGCGCCAGCAAACGAAGGGTCCGGGGCTATAATTCACCCCTCCACTTT. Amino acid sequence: CASKRRVRGYNSPLHF.

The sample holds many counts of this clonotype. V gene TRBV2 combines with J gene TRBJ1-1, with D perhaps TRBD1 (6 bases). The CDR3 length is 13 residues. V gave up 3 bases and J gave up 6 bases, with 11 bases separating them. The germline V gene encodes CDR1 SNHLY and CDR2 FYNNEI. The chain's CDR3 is CASSEGGIAEAFF. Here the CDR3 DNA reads TGTGCCAGCAGTGAGGGGGGCATCGCTGAAGCTTTCTTT.

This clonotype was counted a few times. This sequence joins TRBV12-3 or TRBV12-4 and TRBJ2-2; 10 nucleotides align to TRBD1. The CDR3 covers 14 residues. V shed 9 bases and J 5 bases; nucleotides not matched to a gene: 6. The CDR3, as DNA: TGTGCCAGTGGGACAGGGGTTAGGACCGGGGAGCTGTTTTTT. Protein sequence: CASGTGVRTGELFF.

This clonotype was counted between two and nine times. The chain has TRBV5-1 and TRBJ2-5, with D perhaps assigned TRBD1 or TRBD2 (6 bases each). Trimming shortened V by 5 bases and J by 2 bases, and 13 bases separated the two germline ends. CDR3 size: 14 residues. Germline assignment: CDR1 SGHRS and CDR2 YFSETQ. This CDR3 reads CASRGLGGQETQYF. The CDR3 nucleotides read TGCGCCAGCAGAGGTTTAGGGGGGCAAGAGACCCAGTACTTC.

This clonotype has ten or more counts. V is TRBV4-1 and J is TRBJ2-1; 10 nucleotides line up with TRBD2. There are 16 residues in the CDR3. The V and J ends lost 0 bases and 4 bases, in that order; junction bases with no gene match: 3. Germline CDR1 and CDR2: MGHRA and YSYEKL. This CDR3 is CASSQEELAGYNEQFF. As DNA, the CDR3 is TGCGCCAGCAGCCAAGAGGAACTAGCGGGGTACAATGAGCAGTTCTTC.

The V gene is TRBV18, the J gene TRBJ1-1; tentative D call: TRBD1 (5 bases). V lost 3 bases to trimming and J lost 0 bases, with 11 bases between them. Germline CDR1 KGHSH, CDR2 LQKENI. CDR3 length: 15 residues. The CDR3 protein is CASSPGVLMNTEAFF. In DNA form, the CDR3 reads TGTGCCAGCTCACCGGGGGTCCTAATGAACACTGAAGCTTTCTTT.

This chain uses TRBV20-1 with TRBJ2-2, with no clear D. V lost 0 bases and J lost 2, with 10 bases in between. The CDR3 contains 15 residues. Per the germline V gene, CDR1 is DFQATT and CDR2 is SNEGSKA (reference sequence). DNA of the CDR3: TGCAGTGCTAGAGACTTGTCATCAAACACCGGGGAGCTGTTTTTT. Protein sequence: CSARDLSSNTGELFF.

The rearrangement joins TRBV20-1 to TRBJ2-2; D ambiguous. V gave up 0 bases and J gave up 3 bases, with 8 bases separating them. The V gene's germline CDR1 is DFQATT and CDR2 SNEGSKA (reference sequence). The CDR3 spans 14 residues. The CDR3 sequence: CSARDQVYTGELFF. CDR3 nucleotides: TGCAGTGCTAGAGATCAAGTATACACCGGGGAGCTGTTTTTT.

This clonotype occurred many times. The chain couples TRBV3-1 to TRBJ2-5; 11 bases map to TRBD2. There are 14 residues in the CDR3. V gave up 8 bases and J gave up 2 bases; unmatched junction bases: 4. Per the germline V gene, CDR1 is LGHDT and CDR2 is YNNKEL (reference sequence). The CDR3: CASSTSGAQETQYF. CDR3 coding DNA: TGTGCCAGCTCGACTAGCGGGGCTCAAGAGACCCAGTACTTC.

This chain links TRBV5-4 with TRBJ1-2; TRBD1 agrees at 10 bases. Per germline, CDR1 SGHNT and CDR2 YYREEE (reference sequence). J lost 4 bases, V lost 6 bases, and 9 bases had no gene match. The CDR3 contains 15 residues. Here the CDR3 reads CASTRQGAGRYGYTF. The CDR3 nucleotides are TGTGCCAGCACGAGACAGGGGGCGGGTCGCTATGGCTACACCTTC. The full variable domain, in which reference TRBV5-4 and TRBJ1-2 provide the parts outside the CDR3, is ETGVTQSPTHLIKTRGQQVTLRCSSQSGHNTVSWYQQALGQGPQFIFQYYREEENGRGNFPPRFSGLQFPNYSSELNVNALELDDSALYLCASTRQGAGRYGYTFGSGTRLTVV.

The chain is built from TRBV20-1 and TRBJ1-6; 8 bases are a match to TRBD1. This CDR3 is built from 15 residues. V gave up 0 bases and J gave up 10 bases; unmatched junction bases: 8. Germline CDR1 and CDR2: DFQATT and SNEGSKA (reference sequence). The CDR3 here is CSARDRRQGASPLHF. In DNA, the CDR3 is TGCAGTGCTAGAGATCGGAGGCAGGGGGCCTCACCCCTCCACTTT.

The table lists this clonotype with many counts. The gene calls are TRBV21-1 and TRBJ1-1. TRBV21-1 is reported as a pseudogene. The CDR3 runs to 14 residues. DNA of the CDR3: TGTGCCAGCGGGAGGGGGGGGCCGAACACTGAAGCTTTCTTT. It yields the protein CASGRGGPNTEAFF.

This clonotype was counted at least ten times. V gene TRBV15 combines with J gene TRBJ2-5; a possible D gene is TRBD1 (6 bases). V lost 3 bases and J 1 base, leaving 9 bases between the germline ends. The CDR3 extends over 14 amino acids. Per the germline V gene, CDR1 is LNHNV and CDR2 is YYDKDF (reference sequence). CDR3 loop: CATSRGDTQETQYF. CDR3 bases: TGTGCCACCAGCAGGGGGGACACCCAAGAGACCCAGTACTTC.

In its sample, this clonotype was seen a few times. The CDR3 coding sequence is TGTGCCAGCGGACAGCCCCAGCATTTT. It is translated as CASGQPQHF. The rearrangement uses TRBV27 and TRBJ1-5; D is ambiguous. Germline CDR1 reads MNHEY; CDR2 reads SMNVEV (reference sequence). CDR3 length equals 9 residues. V was cut by 8 bases and J by 7 bases, with 3 bases left in between.

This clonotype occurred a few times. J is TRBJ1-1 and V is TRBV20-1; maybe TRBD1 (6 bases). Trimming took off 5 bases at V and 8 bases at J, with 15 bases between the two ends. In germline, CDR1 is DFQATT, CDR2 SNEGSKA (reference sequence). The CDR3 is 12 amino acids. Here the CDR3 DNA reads TGCAGTGCTCGGTGGGGGGGGCGCGAAGCTTTCTTT. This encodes CSARWGGREAFF.

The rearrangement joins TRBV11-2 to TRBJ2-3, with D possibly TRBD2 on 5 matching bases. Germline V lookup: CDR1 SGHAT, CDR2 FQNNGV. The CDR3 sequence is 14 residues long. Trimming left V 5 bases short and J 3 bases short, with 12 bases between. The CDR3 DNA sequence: TGTGCCAGCAGCCCCCGAAGGGAGACAGATACGCAGTATTTT. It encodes CASSPRRETDTQYF. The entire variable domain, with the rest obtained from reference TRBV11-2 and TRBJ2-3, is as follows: EAGVAQSPRYKIIEKRQSVAFWCNPISGHATLYWYQQILGQGPKLLIQFQNNGVVDDSQLPKDRFSAERLKGVDSTLKIQPAKLEDSAVYLCASSPRRETDTQYFGPGTRLTVL.

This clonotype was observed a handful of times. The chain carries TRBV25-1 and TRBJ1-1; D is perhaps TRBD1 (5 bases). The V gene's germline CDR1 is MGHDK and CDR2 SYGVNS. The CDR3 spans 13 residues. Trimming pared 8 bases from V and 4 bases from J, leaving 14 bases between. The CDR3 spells CASASQGATEAFF. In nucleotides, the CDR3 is TGTGCCAGCGCCTCCCAGGGAGCCACTGAAGCTTTCTTT.

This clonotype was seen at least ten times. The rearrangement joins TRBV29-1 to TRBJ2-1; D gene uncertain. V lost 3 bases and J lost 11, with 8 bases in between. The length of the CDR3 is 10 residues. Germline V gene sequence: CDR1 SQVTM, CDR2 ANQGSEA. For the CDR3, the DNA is TGCAGCGTTGATACAGTACAGCAGTTCTTC. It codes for CSVDTVQQFF.

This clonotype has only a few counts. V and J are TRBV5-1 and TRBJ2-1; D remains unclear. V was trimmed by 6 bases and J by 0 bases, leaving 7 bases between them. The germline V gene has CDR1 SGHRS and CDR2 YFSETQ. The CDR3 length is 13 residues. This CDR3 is CASKDPSYNEQFF. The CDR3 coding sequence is TGCGCCAGCAAGGACCCCTCCTACAATGAGCAGTTCTTC.

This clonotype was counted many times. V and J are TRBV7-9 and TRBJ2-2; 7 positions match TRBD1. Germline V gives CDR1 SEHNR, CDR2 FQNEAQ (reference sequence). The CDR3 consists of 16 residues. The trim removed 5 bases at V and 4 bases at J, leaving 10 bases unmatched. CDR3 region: CASSPRGGWATGELFF. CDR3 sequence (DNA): TGTGCCAGCAGCCCCCGAGGGGGCTGGGCCACCGGGGAGCTGTTTTTT. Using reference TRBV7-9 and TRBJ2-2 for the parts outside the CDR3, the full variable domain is DTGVSQNPRHKITKRGQNVTFRCDPISEHNRLYWYRQTLGQGPEFLTYFQNEAQLEKSRLLSDRFSAERPKGSFSTLEIQRTEQGDSAMYLCASSPRGGWATGELFFGEGSRLTVL.

The DNA for the CDR3 is TGCGCCAGCAGCTTAACCACTGGAAGCTCCTATAATTCACCCCTCCACTTT. Amino acids: CASSLTTGSSYNSPLHF. The rearrangement joins TRBV5-1 to TRBJ1-6; D not certain. The CDR3 consists of 17 residues. Trimming took 2 bases from V and 0 from J, leaving 12 bases between them. In germline, CDR1 is SGHRS, CDR2 YFSETQ. Full variable domain (outside the CDR3, taken from reference TRBV5-1 and TRBJ1-6): KAGVTQTPRYLIKTRGQQVTLSCSPISGHRSVSWYQQTPGQGLQFLFEYFSETQRNKGNFPGRFSGRQFSNSRSEMNVSTLELGDSALYLCASSLTTGSSYNSPLHFGNGTRLTVT.

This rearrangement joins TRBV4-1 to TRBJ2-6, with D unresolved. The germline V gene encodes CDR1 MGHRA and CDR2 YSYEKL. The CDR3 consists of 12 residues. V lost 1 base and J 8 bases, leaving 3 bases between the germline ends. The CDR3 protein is CASSQASNVLTF. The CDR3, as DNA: TGCGCCAGCAGCCAAGCTTCCAACGTCCTGACTTTC.

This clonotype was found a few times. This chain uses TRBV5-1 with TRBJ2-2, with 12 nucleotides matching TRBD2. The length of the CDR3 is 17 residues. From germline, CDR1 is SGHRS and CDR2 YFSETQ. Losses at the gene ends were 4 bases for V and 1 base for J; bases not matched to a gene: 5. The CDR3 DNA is TGCGCCAGCAGCCCCCTAGCGGGGGGGAAGAACACCGGGGAGCTGTTTTTT. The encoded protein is CASSPLAGGKNTGELFF.

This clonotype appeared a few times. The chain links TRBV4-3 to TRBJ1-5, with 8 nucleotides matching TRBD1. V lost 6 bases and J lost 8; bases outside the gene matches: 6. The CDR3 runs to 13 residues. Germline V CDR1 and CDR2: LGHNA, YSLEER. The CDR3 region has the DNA TGCGCCAGCAGTACGGACAGGGATAAGCCCCAGCATTTT. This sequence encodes CASSTDRDKPQHF.

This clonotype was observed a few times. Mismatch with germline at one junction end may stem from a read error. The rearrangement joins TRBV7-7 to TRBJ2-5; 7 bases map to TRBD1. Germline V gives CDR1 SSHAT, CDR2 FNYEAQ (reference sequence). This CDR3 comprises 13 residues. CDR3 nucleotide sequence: TGTGCTAGCAGCAACGACAGGGAAGAGACCCAGTACTTC. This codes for CASSNDREETQYF.

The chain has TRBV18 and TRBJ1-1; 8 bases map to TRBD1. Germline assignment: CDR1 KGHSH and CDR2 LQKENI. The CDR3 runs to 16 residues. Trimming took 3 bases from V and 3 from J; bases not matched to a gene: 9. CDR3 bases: TGTGCCAGCTCACCTCAGGGGGCTGGAGCGTACACTGAAGCTTTCTTT. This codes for CASSPQGAGAYTEAFF.

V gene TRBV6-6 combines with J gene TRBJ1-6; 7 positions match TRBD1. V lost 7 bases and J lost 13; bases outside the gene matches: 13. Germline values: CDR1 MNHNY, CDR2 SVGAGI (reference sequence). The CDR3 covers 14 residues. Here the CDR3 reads CASTKDRQTGPLHF. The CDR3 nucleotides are TGTGCCAGCACCAAGGACAGGCAAACGGGGCCCCTCCACTTT.

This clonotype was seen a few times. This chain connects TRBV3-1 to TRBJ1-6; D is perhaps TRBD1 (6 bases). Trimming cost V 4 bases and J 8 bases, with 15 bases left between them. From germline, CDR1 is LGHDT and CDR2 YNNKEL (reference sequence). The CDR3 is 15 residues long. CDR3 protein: CASSPFGQPDSPLHF. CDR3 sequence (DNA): TGTGCCAGCAGCCCGTTTGGACAGCCGGATTCACCCCTCCACTTT.

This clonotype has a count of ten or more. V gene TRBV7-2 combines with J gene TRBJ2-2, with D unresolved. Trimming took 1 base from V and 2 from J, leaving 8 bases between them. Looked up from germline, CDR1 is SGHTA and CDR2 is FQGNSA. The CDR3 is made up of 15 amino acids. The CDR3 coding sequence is TGTGCCAGCAGCTTAGATATAATCAACACCGGGGAGCTGTTTTTT. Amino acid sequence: CASSLDIINTGELFF.

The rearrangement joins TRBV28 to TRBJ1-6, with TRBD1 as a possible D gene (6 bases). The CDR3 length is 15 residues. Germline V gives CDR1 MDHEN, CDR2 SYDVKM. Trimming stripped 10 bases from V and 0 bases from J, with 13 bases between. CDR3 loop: CATSGASSYNSPLHF. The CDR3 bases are TGTGCCACATCAGGGGCGAGCTCCTATAATTCACCCCTCCACTTT.

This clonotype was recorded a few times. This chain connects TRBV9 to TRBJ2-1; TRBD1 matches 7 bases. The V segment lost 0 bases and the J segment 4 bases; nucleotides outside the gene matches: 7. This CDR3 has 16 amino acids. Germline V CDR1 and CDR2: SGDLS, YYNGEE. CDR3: CASSVVVGTAYNEQFF. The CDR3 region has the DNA TGTGCCAGCAGCGTAGTTGTTGGGACAGCATACAATGAGCAGTTCTTC.

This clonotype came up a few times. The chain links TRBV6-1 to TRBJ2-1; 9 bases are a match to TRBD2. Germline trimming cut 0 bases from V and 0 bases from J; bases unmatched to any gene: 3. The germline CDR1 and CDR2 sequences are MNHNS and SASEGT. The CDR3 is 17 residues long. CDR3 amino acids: CASSEASGGRSYNEQFF. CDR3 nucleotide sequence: TGTGCCAGCAGTGAAGCTAGCGGGGGCCGCTCCTACAATGAGCAGTTCTTC.